This T cell receptor (beta chain) was sequenced during a study of T cell responses to AZD1222 COVID-19 vaccine. Study-level results: Two AZD1222 doses significantly raised spike-specific TCR breadth and depth over controls. Baseline seropositives among AZD1222 recipients totaled only five to seven. As reported, nearly half of all spike-specific TCRs target variant regions that are unmutated.

This clone came up once. The antigen is unknown. Only in-frame clones appear in the TCRdb table, and some are missing; sequencing was by immunoSEQ multiplex PCR. Here the sample spans approximately 150,000 clones, approximately 90% being singletons. Germline V gene sequence: CDR1 SNHLY, CDR2 FYNNEI. The CDR3 is made up of 13 amino acids. V trimming: 9 bases; J trimming: 7 bases; junction bases outside the gene matches: 9. This material consisted of peripheral blood, taken on day 0 of AZD1222 vaccination. This sequence joins TRBV2 and TRBJ1-1, with 9 bases that match TRBD1. This TCR was sampled from an adult in good health. CDR3 amino acids: CASLQGAGVEAFF. In DNA form, the CDR3 reads TGTGCCAGTCTACAGGGGGCAGGCGTTGAAGCTTTCTTT.